Listed below are T cell receptor beta chains from one sample, sequenced in a study of T cells in Graves' hyperthyroidism and ophthalmopathy. MiXCR was run by TCRdb on the multiplex PCR reads, yielding one entry per CDR3 protein. The table lists approximately 410,000 distinct CDR3 sequences, roughly 15% of them singletons, with 5% to 6% in the top ten. The source material was blood. These receptors came from a woman aged 18-29 years with Graves' hyperthyroidism. The CDR3 runs from the conserved cysteine through the conserved F or W. D genes are given only for firm matches. Clone size is given for some rows only: seen once, a few or many times, or a class if the clone is expanded.

j_gene	abundance	v_gene	len	d_gene	CDR3aa	CDR3nt
TRBJ1-1	NA	TRBV6-2/TRBV6-3	14	TRBD1	CASRIQGTDLEAFF	TGTGCCAGCAGAATACAGGGGACAGACCTTGAAGCTTTCTTT
TRBJ2-3	few	TRBV7-9	15	NA	CASSLWGVEEDTQYF	TGTGCCAGCAGCCTATGGGGAGTAGAAGAAGATACGCAGTATTTT
TRBJ1-2	many	TRBV2	15	TRBD1	CASSQILRGNYGYTF	TGTGCCAGCAGTCAAATACTCAGGGGGAACTATGGCTACACCTTC
TRBJ2-7	NA	TRBV11-1	15	TRBD2	CASSLTSGPAYEQYF	TGTGCCAGCAGCTTGACTAGCGGGCCAGCCTACGAGCAGTACTTC
TRBJ1-2	many	TRBV6-1	14	TRBD1	CASSEGQPRPGYTF	TGTGCCAGCAGTGAGGGACAGCCCCGCCCGGGCTACACCTTC
TRBJ1-6	many	TRBV27	14	NA	CASWNRVVRSPLHF	TGTGCCAGCTGGAACAGGGTGGTGCGTTCACCCCTCCACTTT
TRBJ2-1	few	TRBV19	16	TRBD2	CASRLRGAGGLDEQFF	TGTGCCAGTAGGCTGAGAGGAGCGGGAGGGCTCGATGAGCAGTTCTTC
TRBJ2-1	few	TRBV6-1	15	TRBD2	CASRLAGGSLDEQFF	TGTGCCAGCAGGCTGGCGGGAGGAAGTCTCGATGAGCAGTTCTTC
TRBJ2-2	NA	TRBV9	15	NA	CASSVDTSNTGELFF	TGTGCCAGCAGCGTTGACACTTCAAACACCGGGGAGCTGTTTTTT
TRBJ2-3	many	TRBV28	13	NA	CASNHQNTDTQYF	TGTGCCAGCAATCATCAGAACACAGATACGCAGTATTTT
TRBJ2-7	NA	TRBV29-1	12	NA	CSAEEGTYEQYF	TGCAGCGCAGAGGAAGGGACCTACGAGCAGTACTTC
TRBJ1-2	many	TRBV4-1	13	NA	CASSQRPGLGYTF	TGCGCCAGCAGCCAACGACCGGGACTCGGCTACACCTTC
TRBJ1-5	many	TRBV20-1	14	TRBD1	CSARAGTGDQPQHF	TGCAGTGCTAGAGCCGGGACAGGGGATCAGCCCCAGCATTTT
TRBJ1-1	many	TRBV7-8	15	NA	CASSLRGFSPTEAFF	TGTGCCAGCAGCTTAAGGGGGTTTTCTCCCACTGAAGCTTTCTTT
TRBJ1-1	few	TRBV6-1	11	NA	CASSRLTGAFF	TGTGCCAGCAGTAGATTAACTGGAGCTTTCTTT
TRBJ2-5	few	TRBV19	14	NA	CASSSGPVRETQYF	TGTGCCAGTAGTTCTGGACCGGTCCGGGAGACCCAGTACTTC
TRBJ2-7	NA	TRBV5-5	14	NA	CASSGLTSSYEQYF	TGTGCCAGCAGCGGACTCACGAGCTCCTACGAGCAGTACTTC
TRBJ1-3	many	TRBV18	13	NA	CASSPLSGDTIYF	TGTGCCAGCTCACCGCTGTCGGGGGACACCATATATTTT
TRBJ2-7	many	TRBV11-2	16	NA	CASTSLGTSASYEQYF	TGTGCCAGCACCTCCTTAGGGACGTCAGCTTCCTACGAGCAGTACTTC
TRBJ1-5	many	TRBV28	14	NA	CASSLQAINQPQHF	TGTGCCAGCAGTCTACAGGCGATAAATCAGCCCCAGCATTTT
TRBJ2-7	many	TRBV9	15	NA	CASSVGTRLGYEQYF	TGTGCCAGCAGCGTAGGGACGCGTCTAGGCTACGAGCAGTACTTC
TRBJ2-7	many	TRBV20-1	14	TRBD1	CSASLGTGEYEQYF	TGCAGTGCTAGTCTCGGGACAGGGGAATACGAGCAGTACTTC
TRBJ2-7	many	TRBV5-8	13	NA	CASSHADSYEQYF	TGTGCCAGCAGCCATGCGGACTCCTACGAGCAGTACTTC
TRBJ2-5	many	TRBV7-6	12	NA	CASSHNQETQYF	TGTGCCAGCAGTCATAACCAAGAGACCCAGTACTTC
TRBJ1-2	few	TRBV20-1	17	TRBD1	CRGDRGFLKPGDYGYTF	TGCAGGGGGGACAGGGGGTTCCTAAAACCTGGGGACTATGGCTACACCTTC
TRBJ2-1	many	TRBV20-1	12	NA	CSAADDGNEQFF	TGCAGTGCTGCCGATGACGGGAATGAGCAGTTCTTC
TRBJ1-1	many	TRBV29-1	14	TRBD1	CSVARDSINTEAFF	TGCAGCGTGGCACGGGACAGTATTAACACTGAAGCTTTCTTT
TRBJ1-1	many	TRBV13	15	NA	CASSDRDRLNTEAFF	TGTGCCAGCAGCGATAGGGACCGTCTGAACACTGAAGCTTTCTTT
TRBJ2-6	many	TRBV28	15	NA	CASSLRLSGANVLTF	TGTGCCAGCAGTTTACGTCTCTCTGGGGCCAACGTCCTGACTTTC
TRBJ2-3	few	TRBV6-1	15	NA	CASSPRRTSTDTQYF	TGTGCCAGCAGCCCCCGGCGGACTAGCACAGATACGCAGTATTTT
TRBJ2-7	few	TRBV7-3	14	NA	CASSLLVGPYEQYF	TGTGCCAGCAGCCTCCTAGTGGGACCCTACGAGCAGTACTTC
TRBJ1-2	many	TRBV7-8	14	NA	CASSPRQGLYGYTF	TGTGCCAGCAGCCCAAGGCAGGGGCTCTATGGCTACACCTTC
TRBJ2-3	NA	TRBV30	12	TRBD2	CAWGEGPDTQYF	TGTGCCTGGGGGGAGGGACCCGATACGCAGTATTTT
TRBJ2-7	many	TRBV6-5	13	NA	CASSYGGKYEQYF	TGTGCCAGCAGTTACGGTGGGAAGTACGAGCAGTACTTC
TRBJ2-3	NA	TRBV4-2	18	TRBD2	CASKTASGMISSTDTQYF	TGTGCCAGCAAAACAGCTAGCGGGATGATTTCGAGCACAGATACGCAGTATTTT
TRBJ1-2	NA	TRBV5-6	14	TRBD1	CASSDRGRDGGYTF	TGTGCCAGCAGCGACAGGGGGCGCGATGGTGGCTACACCTTC
TRBJ1-4	NA	TRBV4-1	13	NA	CASSRVRNEKLFF	TGCGCCAGCAGCCGAGTAAGGAATGAAAAACTGTTTTTT
TRBJ2-1	once	TRBV19	13	TRBD1	CASGDRGSYEQFF	TGTGCCAGCGGTGACAGGGGATCGTACGAGCAGTTCTTC
TRBJ2-7	few	TRBV5-1	15	TRBD1	CASSPSGTGVNEQYF	TGCGCCAGCAGCCCGTCCGGGACAGGGGTTAACGAGCAGTACTTC
TRBJ1-5	many	TRBV28	16	TRBD1	CASTPRGTGKRQPQHF	TGTGCCAGCACCCCTAGGGGGACAGGGAAGCGTCAGCCCCAGCATTTT
TRBJ2-1	many	TRBV27	15	TRBD1	CASSLAQGVGDEQFF	TGTGCCAGCAGTTTAGCCCAGGGGGTTGGCGATGAGCAGTTCTTC
TRBJ1-2	NA	TRBV30	15	NA	CAWMGGKGALYGYTF	TGTGCCTGGATGGGTGGTAAAGGGGCTCTCTATGGCTACACCTTC
TRBJ1-5	many	TRBV6-2/TRBV6-3	14	NA	CASSYPGPETPQHF	TGTGCCAGCAGTTACCCCGGACCCGAAACGCCCCAGCATTTT
TRBJ1-6	few	TRBV6-1	14	TRBD1	CASSWRGPRAPLHF	TGTGCCAGCAGTTGGAGGGGGCCCCGGGCACCCCTCCACTTT
TRBJ2-3	many	TRBV3-1	14	NA	CASSPHGIGDTQYF	TGTGCCAGCAGCCCACACGGGATCGGGGATACGCAGTATTTT
TRBJ2-1	many	TRBV2	14	TRBD2	CASRGLAVYNEQFF	TGTGCCAGCAGGGGACTAGCAGTCTACAATGAGCAGTTCTTC
TRBJ1-4	many	TRBV11-2	14	NA	CASSYTGRDEKLFF	TGTGCCAGCAGCTATACAGGGAGGGATGAAAAACTGTTTTTT
TRBJ2-7	many	TRBV4-1	13	TRBD1	CASSQGTGYEQYF	TGCGCCAGCAGCCAAGGGACAGGCTACGAGCAGTACTTC
TRBJ1-1	many	TRBV12-3/TRBV12-4	13	NA	CASSGQMNTEAFF	TGTGCCAGCAGTGGACAGATGAACACTGAAGCTTTCTTT
TRBJ2-1	NA	TRBV5-1	15	TRBD1	CASSATGDLYNEQFF	TGCGCCAGCAGCGCGACAGGGGACCTTTACAATGAGCAGTTCTTC
TRBJ1-2	many	TRBV7-2	17	NA	CASSLGPSTGTNYGYTF	TGTGCCAGCAGCTTAGGGCCTTCCACAGGGACTAACTATGGCTACACCTTC
TRBJ1-1	many	TRBV3-1	13	NA	CASSPTQNTEAFF	TGTGCCAGCAGCCCAACCCAGAACACTGAAGCTTTCTTT
TRBJ1-1	NA	TRBV14	13	TRBD1	CASSLTNRGEAFF	TGTGCCAGCAGCCTAACAAACAGGGGTGAAGCTTTCTTT